This TCR beta chain emerged from a study of blood T cell repertoires in COVID-19. At the level of the study: Specimens from acute and convalescent COVID-19 originated in the United States, Italy and Spain. Sources were T cells, B-cell-depleted T cells, or PBMCs; the material itself was cDNA or gDNA.

Authors' data handling: For nucleated cells, counts were estimated from reference gene primer amplification. This table comes from immunoSEQ multiplex PCR, and its TCRdb copy is limited to in-frame clones, with some not included. That table furnishes V, J and clone size, whereas the DNA furnished D and trimming. The sample yields approximately 71,000 clones, around 84% seen once. This clone was recorded only once. The sequencing sample was made of peripheral blood. The sequence came from a man aged 45-65 years with acute or convalescent COVID-19.

CDR3: CASSRGGTNTEAFF. As DNA, the CDR3 is TGTGCCAGCAGCAGGGGCGGGACGAACACTGAAGCTTTCTTT. The chain carries TRBV5-6 and TRBJ1-1; D is possibly TRBD1 (5 bases). The germline V gene encodes CDR1 SGHDT and CDR2 YYEEEE. Deletions cut 4 bases from V and 1 base from J, with 11 bases between. The CDR3 consists of 14 residues.